The sample holds one count of the clone carrying this T cell receptor (beta chain). This sample stems from a study of blood T cell repertoires in COVID-19. This CDR3 contains 16 residues. V lost 0 bases to trimming and J lost 5 bases, with 11 bases between them. Seattle patients were enrolled during active infection and followed longitudinally. Study processing details: Amplification with reference gene primers provided the estimates of nucleated cell counts. Assay: immunoSEQ multiplex PCR; the TCRdb copy retains only in-frame clones and omits some. V and J calls and clone size are copied from that table; D and trimming were computed from the DNA. The sample yields approximately 210,000 clones, about nine tenths seen once.

This receptor was identified in a man aged 50 or older with COVID-19, enrolled during active disease. Material for sequencing was peripheral blood. The rearrangement links TRBV23-1 to TRBJ1-6; D not certain. TRBV23-1 is classed as an ORF, of uncertain function. The CDR3 reads CASSQSRSCDNSPLHF. The CDR3 coding sequence is TGCGCCAGCAGTCAATCGAGGTCATGTGATAATTCACCCCTCCACTTT.